Listed below are T cell receptor beta chains from one sample, sequenced in a study of immune reconstitution after stem cell transplant in scleroderma. MiXCR, applied by TCRdb to the RT-PCR reads, yields one record per CDR3 protein. This sample has some 1,500 distinct CDR3 sequences, with 6.5% to 7.5% found just once. This specimen was collected before or after autologous hematopoietic stem cell transplantation (not recorded which). Receptor source: a male donor with systemic sclerosis. Both conserved end residues are part of each CDR3. A D gene is named only where the DNA matches it firmly. The listing skips clone size in some rows; elsewhere it reads once, few, many or a size class.

abundance | j_gene | len | d_gene | v_gene | CDR3nt | CDR3aa
medium-sized | TRBJ2-5 | 14 | NA | TRBV28 | TGTGCCAGCAGTCCTCAGGGTGTCCAAGAGACCCAGTACTTC | CASSPQGVQETQYF
NA | TRBJ1-2 | 14 | NA | TRBV10-3 | TGTGCCATCACGGGGCAGCCCGAGGGCTATGGCTACACCTTC | CAITGQPEGYGYTF
few | TRBJ2-5 | 17 | TRBD2 | TRBV10-1 | TGCGCCAGCAGCAAGGGGCTAGCGGGGGACCGTCAAGAGACCCAGTACTTC | CASSKGLAGDRQETQYF
medium-sized | TRBJ2-1 | 16 | NA | TRBV12-3/TRBV12-4 | TGTGCCAGCAGTCGGGGAACAGGGAGCTTGTCACGGGAGCAGTTCTTC | CASSRGTGSLSREQFF
few | TRBJ1-2 | 14 | NA | TRBV12-3/TRBV12-4 | TGTGCCAGCAGTCCCTTATCCGGGGGGCGAGGCTACACCTTC | CASSPLSGGRGYTF
medium-sized | TRBJ2-4 | 17 | TRBD1 | TRBV7-8 | TGTGCCAGCAGCCTGACAGGGGGGCCTTCGGCCAAAAACATTCAGTACTTC | CASSLTGGPSAKNIQYF
NA | TRBJ2-7 | 13 | TRBD1 | TRBV11-1 | TGTGTCAGCAGCTTTGGGACAGCCTACGAGCAGTACTTC | CVSSFGTAYEQYF
medium-sized | TRBJ2-7 | 15 | NA | TRBV5-1 | TGCGCCAGCACCCTACAAGGTCGGGGTTTGGACGAGCAGTACTTC | CASTLQGRGLDEQYF
medium-sized | TRBJ2-3 | 16 | TRBD2 | TRBV20-1 | TGCAGTGCCAGCTACCCTAGCGGGGGGGTCACAGATACGCAGTATTTT | CSASYPSGGVTDTQYF
medium-sized | TRBJ2-2 | 14 | NA | TRBV9 | TGTGCCAGCAGCCCTCGTCCCGCGGCCGGGGAGCTGTTTTTT | CASSPRPAAGELFF
medium-sized | TRBJ2-7 | 15 | NA | TRBV7-8 | TGTGCCAGCAGCTTCTACCCGCTCAATAGGAACGAGCAGTACTTC | CASSFYPLNRNEQYF
medium-sized | TRBJ2-1 | 14 | NA | TRBV6-5 | TGTGCCAGCAGCCGGAGAGAGGCCTACAATGAGCAGTTCTTC | CASSRREAYNEQFF
large | TRBJ1-1 | 12 | NA | TRBV6-5 | TGTGCCAGCAGTTACGGAGGGACTGAAGCTTTCTTT | CASSYGGTEAFF
medium-sized | TRBJ2-2 | 16 | TRBD2 | TRBV5-1 | TGCGCCAGCAGCTTCGGGGGGACGGGGAACACCGGGGAGCTGTTTTTT | CASSFGGTGNTGELFF
medium-sized | TRBJ1-2 | 15 | TRBD1 | TRBV11-3 | TGTGCCAGCAGCTTAGATGCAGAGGACAGGGTCGGCTACACCTTC | CASSLDAEDRVGYTF
NA | TRBJ1-2 | 13 | NA | TRBV12-3/TRBV12-4 | TGTGCCAGCAGTTTAAGGGGCTCCTATGGCTACACCTTC | CASSLRGSYGYTF
few | TRBJ1-1 | 12 | NA | TRBV10-2 | TGCGCCAGCAGGCCCAGGGGCTACGGAGCTTTCTTT | CASRPRGYGAFF
large | TRBJ2-1 | 15 | NA | TRBV11-3 | TGTGCCAGCAGCTTAGGGGGGCCCTCCTACAATGAGCAGTTCTTC | CASSLGGPSYNEQFF
large | TRBJ2-7 | 12 | NA | TRBV7-2 | TGTGCCAGCAGCTTAGGCGAGTCGGAGCAGTACTTC | CASSLGESEQYF
NA | TRBJ1-1 | 13 | NA | TRBV5-1 | TGCGCCAGCAGCCAGGGCACGGTCACTGAAGCTTTCTTT | CASSQGTVTEAFF
medium-sized | TRBJ2-3 | 14 | NA | TRBV6-5 | TGTGCCAGCAGCCTACGGGGAACTGGGGGTACGCAGTATTTT | CASSLRGTGGTQYF
medium-sized | TRBJ2-7 | 15 | NA | TRBV5-1 | TGCGCCAGCAGCTTGGTTGGGGGTGGCTCCTACGAGCAGTACTTC | CASSLVGGGSYEQYF
medium-sized | TRBJ2-1 | 16 | NA | TRBV6-5 | TGTGCCAGCAGTTACTTTGCGGGGAGCTCCTACAATGAGCAGTTCTTC | CASSYFAGSSYNEQFF
medium-sized | TRBJ1-6 | 14 | NA | TRBV6-2/TRBV6-3 | TGTGCCACCCCCCGACAGGAGGTTAATTCACCCCTCCACTTT | CATPRQEVNSPLHF
NA | TRBJ1-1 | 16 | TRBD1 | TRBV7-2 | TGTGCCAGCAGCTCGCGGACAGGGAGGCAACACACTGAAACTTTCTTT | CASSSRTGRQHTETFF
medium-sized | TRBJ2-5 | 15 | TRBD1 | TRBV20-1 | TGCAGTGCTGGTTCCGGGACAGGGCTCCAAGAGACCCAGTACTTC | CSAGSGTGLQETQYF
few | TRBJ1-5 | 13 | NA | TRBV29-1 | TGCAGCGTTGAAGAACCCAGGGGCCAGCCCCAGCATTTT | CSVEEPRGQPQHF
medium-sized | TRBJ2-1 | 18 | NA | TRBV29-1 | TGCAGCGTTGAAGATGGGGCTGGTGCGGGGCACGGGTACAATGAGCAGTTCTTC | CSVEDGAGAGHGYNEQFF
medium-sized | TRBJ2-2 | 13 | NA | TRBV20-1 | TGCAGTGCTACGACCGATAACACCGGGGAGCTGTTTTTT | CSATTDNTGELFF
medium-sized | TRBJ2-3 | 17 | NA | TRBV5-1 | TGCGCCAGCAGCTTGGGTCTCCACTCGAAGGTCACGGGTACGCAGTATTTT | CASSLGLHSKVTGTQYF
medium-sized | TRBJ2-3 | 18 | TRBD2 | TRBV20-1 | TGCAGTGCGCTTCTACTTGGGGGACTAGCGGGGGCCACAGATACGCAGTATTTT | CSALLLGGLAGATDTQYF
large | TRBJ2-3 | 19 | TRBD2 | TRBV6-6 | TGTGCCAGCAGTTACTCGCCTGAAATTACTAGCGGAAGCACAGATACGCAGTATTTT | CASSYSPEITSGSTDTQYF
many | TRBJ2-5 | 17 | TRBD2 | TRBV20-1 | TGCAGTGCCTCGGGACTAGCGGGGGGCAGGACCCGGGAGACCCAGTACTTC | CSASGLAGGRTRETQYF
medium-sized | TRBJ2-2 | 18 | TRBD2 | TRBV9 | TGTGCCAGCAGCGGGGAATCTAGCGGGGGGGCGCAGAACGGGGAGCTGTTTTTT | CASSGESSGGAQNGELFF
medium-sized | TRBJ1-4 | 14 | NA | TRBV5-1 | TGCGCCAGCAGCCTACGGGACGGTAATGAAAAACTGTTTTTT | CASSLRDGNEKLFF
medium-sized | TRBJ2-3 | 15 | NA | TRBV14 | TGTGCCAGCAGCCAAGATCTGCCTGGCACAGATACGCAGTATTTT | CASSQDLPGTDTQYF
medium-sized | TRBJ2-2 | 12 | NA | TRBV2 | TGTGCCACCGTAGGTGGGACCGGGGAGCTGTTTTTT | CATVGGTGELFF
medium-sized | TRBJ2-5 | 15 | TRBD2 | TRBV5-1 | TGCGCCAGCAGCTTGGTCGGCGGGGGGCAAGAGACCCAGTACTTC | CASSLVGGGQETQYF
medium-sized | TRBJ2-2 | 12 | NA | TRBV5-1 | TGCGCCAGCAGCTTGGCCTTCGGGGAGCTGTTTTTT | CASSLAFGELFF
large | TRBJ1-5 | 13 | TRBD1 | TRBV6-1 | TGTGCCAGCAGTAAGGACAGGGGCCAGCCCCAGCATTTT | CASSKDRGQPQHF
medium-sized | TRBJ2-7 | 14 | NA | TRBV15 | TGTGCCACCAGCAGAGATGTAGATCTCTACGAGCAGTACTTC | CATSRDVDLYEQYF
few | TRBJ2-6 | 18 | NA | TRBV6-1 | TGTGCCAGCAGTGAAGGAGGGTGGAGTGAGGTTGGGGCCAACGTCCTGACTTTC | CASSEGGWSEVGANVLTF
many | TRBJ2-1 | 15 | NA | TRBV27 | TGTGCCAGTAGGGGTGCGGAGCAGTTCTACAATGAGCAGTTCTTC | CASRGAEQFYNEQFF
few | TRBJ2-3 | 12 | TRBD1 | TRBV2 | TGTGCCACCATGACAGGGCCAGATACGCAGTATTTT | CATMTGPDTQYF
medium-sized | TRBJ2-7 | 18 | TRBD1 | TRBV2 | TGTGCCAGCAGTGAATTTTGGGACAGGGGGCCTACGGCCTACGAGCAGTACTTC | CASSEFWDRGPTAYEQYF
medium-sized | TRBJ2-1 | 15 | TRBD2 | TRBV5-1 | TGCGCCAGCAGCAGCCGACTAGCGGCCCTCAATGAGCAGTTCTTC | CASSSRLAALNEQFF
medium-sized | TRBJ2-3 | 16 | NA | TRBV7-6 | TGTGCCAGCAGCATACAGGGAAACCCTTACACAGATACGCAGTATTTT | CASSIQGNPYTDTQYF
medium-sized | TRBJ2-3 | 14 | NA | TRBV7-6 | TGTGCCAGCAGCTCAGGAGCCAGTCAAGATACGCAGTATTTT | CASSSGASQDTQYF
medium-sized | TRBJ2-3 | 15 | TRBD1 | TRBV6-1 | TGTGCCAGCAAATTCGACAGGGGAGGTACAGATACGCAGTATTTT | CASKFDRGGTDTQYF
medium-sized | TRBJ1-1 | 13 | NA | TRBV5-5 | TGTGCCAGCAGCTTGGAGCGTAGGACTGAAGCTTTCTTT | CASSLERRTEAFF
medium-sized | TRBJ2-1 | 16 | NA | TRBV9 | TGTGCCAGCAGCGTGGCCCCCGCCGGGACCTACAATGAGCAGTTCTTC | CASSVAPAGTYNEQFF
few | TRBJ1-4 | 15 | NA | TRBV6-5 | TGTGCCAGCAGTTACGGCTGGGGGGGGAACGAAAAACTGTTTTTT | CASSYGWGGNEKLFF